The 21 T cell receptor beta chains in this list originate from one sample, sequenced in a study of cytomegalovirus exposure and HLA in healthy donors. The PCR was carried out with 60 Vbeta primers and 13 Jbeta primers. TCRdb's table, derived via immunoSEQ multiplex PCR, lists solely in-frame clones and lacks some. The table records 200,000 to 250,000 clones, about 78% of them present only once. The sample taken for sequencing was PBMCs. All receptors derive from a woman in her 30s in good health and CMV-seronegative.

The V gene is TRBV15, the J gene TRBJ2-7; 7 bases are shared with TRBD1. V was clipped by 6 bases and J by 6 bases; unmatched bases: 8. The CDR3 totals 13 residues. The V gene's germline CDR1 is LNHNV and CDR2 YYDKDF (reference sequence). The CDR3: CATSLRDRSEQYF. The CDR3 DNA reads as TGTGCCACCAGTCTGAGGGACAGATCCGAGCAGTACTTC. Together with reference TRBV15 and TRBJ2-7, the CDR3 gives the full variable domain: DAMVIQNPRYQVTQFGKPVTLSCSQTLNHNVMYWYQQKSSQAPKLLFHYYDKDFNNEADTPDNFQSRRPNTSFCFLDIRSPGLGDTAMYLCATSLRDRSEQYFGPGTRLTVT.

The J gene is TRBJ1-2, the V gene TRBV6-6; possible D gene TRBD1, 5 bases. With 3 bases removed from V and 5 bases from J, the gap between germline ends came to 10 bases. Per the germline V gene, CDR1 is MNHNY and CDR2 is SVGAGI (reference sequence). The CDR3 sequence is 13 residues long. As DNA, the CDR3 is TGTGCCAGCAGTTATCCCGGGGGTTATGGCTACACCTTC. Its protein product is CASSYPGGYGYTF.

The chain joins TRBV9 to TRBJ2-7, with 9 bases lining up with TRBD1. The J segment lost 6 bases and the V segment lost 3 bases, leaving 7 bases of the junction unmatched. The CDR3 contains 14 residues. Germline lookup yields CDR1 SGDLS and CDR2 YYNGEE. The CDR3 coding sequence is TGTGCCAGCAGCGCTCTGACAGGGGGGGGCGAGCAGTACTTC. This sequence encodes CASSALTGGGEQYF. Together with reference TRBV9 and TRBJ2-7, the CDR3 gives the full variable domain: DSGVTQTPKHLITATGQRVTLRCSPRSGDLSVYWYQQSLDQGLQFLIQYYNGEERAKGNILERFSAQQFPDLHSELNLSSLELGDSALYFCASSALTGGGEQYFGPGTRLTVT.

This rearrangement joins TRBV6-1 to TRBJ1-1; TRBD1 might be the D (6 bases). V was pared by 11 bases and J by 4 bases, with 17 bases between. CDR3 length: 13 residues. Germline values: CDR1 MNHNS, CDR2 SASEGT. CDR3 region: CAGTLFLSTEAFF. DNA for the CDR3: TGTGCCGGGACACTCTTCCTGAGCACTGAAGCTTTCTTT.

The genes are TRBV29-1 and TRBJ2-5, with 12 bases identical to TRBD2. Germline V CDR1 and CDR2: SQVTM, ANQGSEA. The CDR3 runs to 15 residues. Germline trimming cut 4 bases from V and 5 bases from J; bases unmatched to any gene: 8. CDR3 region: CSVALAGGSWETQYF. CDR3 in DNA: TGCAGCGTTGCTCTAGCGGGGGGGTCCTGGGAGACCCAGTACTTC.

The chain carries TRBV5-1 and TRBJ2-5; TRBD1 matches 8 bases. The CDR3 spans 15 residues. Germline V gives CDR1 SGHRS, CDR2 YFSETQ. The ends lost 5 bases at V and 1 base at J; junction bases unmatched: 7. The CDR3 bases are TGCGCCAGCAGAGGAGGGACAGGCCCCCAAGAGACCCAGTACTTC. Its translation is CASRGGTGPQETQYF. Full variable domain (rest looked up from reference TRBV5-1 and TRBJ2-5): KAGVTQTPRYLIKTRGQQVTLSCSPISGHRSVSWYQQTPGQGLQFLFEYFSETQRNKGNFPGRFSGRQFSNSRSEMNVSTLELGDSALYLCASRGGTGPQETQYFGPGTRLLVL.

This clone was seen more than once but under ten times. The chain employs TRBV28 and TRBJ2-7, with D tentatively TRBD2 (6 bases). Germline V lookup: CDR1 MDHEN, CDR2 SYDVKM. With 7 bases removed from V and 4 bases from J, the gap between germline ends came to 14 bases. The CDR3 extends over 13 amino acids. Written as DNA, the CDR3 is TGTGCCAGCACTATACCGGGAGCGTACGAGCAGTACTTC. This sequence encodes CASTIPGAYEQYF.

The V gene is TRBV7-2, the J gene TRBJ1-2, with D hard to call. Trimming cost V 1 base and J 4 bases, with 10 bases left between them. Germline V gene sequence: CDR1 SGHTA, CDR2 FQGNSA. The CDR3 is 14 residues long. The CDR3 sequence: CASSLGLGSYGYTF. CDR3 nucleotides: TGTGCCAGCAGCTTAGGTCTGGGGAGCTATGGCTACACCTTC.

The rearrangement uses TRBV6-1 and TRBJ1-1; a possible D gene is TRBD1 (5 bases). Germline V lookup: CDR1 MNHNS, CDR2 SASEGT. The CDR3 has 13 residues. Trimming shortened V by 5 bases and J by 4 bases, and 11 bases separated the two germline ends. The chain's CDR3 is CASSQLRATEAFF. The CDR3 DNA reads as TGTGCCAGCAGTCAGCTCAGGGCCACTGAAGCTTTCTTT.

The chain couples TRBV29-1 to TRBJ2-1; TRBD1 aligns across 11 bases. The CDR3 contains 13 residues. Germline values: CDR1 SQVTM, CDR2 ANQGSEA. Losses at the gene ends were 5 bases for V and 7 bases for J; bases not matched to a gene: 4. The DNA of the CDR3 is TGCAGCGTTACGGGACAGGGGGTGAATGAGCAGTTCTTC. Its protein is CSVTGQGVNEQFF.

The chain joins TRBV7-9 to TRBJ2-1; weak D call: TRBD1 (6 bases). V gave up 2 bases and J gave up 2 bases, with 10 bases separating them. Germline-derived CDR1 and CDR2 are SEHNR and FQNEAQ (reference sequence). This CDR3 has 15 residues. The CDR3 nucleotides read TGTGCCAGCAGCTTACCAGGGGCCCCCTACAATGAGCAGTTCTTC. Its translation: CASSLPGAPYNEQFF. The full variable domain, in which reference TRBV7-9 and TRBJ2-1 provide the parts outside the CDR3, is DTGVSQNPRHKITKRGQNVTFRCDPISEHNRLYWYRQTLGQGPEFLTYFQNEAQLEKSRLLSDRFSAERPKGSFSTLEIQRTEQGDSAMYLCASSLPGAPYNEQFFGPGTRLTVL.

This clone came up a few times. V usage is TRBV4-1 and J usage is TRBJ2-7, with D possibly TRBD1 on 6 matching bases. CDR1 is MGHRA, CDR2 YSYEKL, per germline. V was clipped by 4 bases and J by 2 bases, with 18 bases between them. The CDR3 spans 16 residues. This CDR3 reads CASSPAPGQGAYEQYF. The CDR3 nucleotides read TGCGCCAGCAGCCCAGCCCCGGGACAAGGTGCCTACGAGCAGTACTTC.

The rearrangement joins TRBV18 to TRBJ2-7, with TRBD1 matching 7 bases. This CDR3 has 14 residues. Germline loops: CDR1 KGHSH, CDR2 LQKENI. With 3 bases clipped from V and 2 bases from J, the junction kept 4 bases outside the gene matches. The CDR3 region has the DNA TGTGCCAGCTCACCGTGGGACAGACCCTACGAGCAGTACTTC. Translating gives CASSPWDRPYEQYF. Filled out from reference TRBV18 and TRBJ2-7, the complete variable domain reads NAGVMQNPRHLVRRRGQEARLRCSPMKGHSHVYWYRQLPEEGLKFMVYLQKENIIDESGMPKERFSAEFPKEGPSILRIQQVVRGDSAAYFCASSPWDRPYEQYFGPGTRLTVT.

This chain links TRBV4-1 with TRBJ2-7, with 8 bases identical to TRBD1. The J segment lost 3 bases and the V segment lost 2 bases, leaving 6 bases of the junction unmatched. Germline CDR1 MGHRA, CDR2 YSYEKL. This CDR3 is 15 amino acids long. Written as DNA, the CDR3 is TGCGCCAGCAGCCAATTGAGGGACAGGCGCTACGAGCAGTACTTC. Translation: CASSQLRDRRYEQYF.

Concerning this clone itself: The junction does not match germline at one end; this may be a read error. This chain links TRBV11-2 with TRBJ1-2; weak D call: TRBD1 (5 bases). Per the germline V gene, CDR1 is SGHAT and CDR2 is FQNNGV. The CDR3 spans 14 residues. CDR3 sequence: CASSLGPGNYGYPF. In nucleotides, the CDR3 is TGTGCCAGCAGCTTAGGTCCAGGGAACTATGGCTACCCCTTC.

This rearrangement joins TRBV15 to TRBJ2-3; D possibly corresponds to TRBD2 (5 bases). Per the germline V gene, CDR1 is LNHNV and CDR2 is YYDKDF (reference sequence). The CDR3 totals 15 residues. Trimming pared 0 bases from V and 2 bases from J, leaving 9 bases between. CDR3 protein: CATSRDPDYTDTQYF. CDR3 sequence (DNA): TGTGCCACCAGCAGAGATCCCGACTACACAGATACGCAGTATTTT.

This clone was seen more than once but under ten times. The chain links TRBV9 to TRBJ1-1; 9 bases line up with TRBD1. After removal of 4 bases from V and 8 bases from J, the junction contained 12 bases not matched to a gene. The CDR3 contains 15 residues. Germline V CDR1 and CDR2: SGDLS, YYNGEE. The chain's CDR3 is CASSPGDRVVCEAFF. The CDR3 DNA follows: TGTGCCAGCAGCCCAGGGGACAGGGTGGTTTGCGAAGCTTTCTTT.

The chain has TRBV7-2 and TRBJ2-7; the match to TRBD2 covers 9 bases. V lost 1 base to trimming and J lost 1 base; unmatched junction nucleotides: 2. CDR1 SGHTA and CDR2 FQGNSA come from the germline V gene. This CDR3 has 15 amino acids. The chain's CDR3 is CASSLDAGGSYEQYF. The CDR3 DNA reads TGTGCCAGCAGCTTAGATGCGGGAGGGTCCTACGAGCAGTACTTC.

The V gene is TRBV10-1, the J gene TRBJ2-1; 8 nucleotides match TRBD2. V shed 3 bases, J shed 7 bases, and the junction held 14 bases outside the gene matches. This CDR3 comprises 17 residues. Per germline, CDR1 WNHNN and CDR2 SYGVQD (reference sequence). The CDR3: CASSEPRRTSCINEQFF. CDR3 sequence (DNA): TGCGCCAGCAGTGAACCGCGTAGGACTAGCTGCATAAATGAGCAGTTCTTC.

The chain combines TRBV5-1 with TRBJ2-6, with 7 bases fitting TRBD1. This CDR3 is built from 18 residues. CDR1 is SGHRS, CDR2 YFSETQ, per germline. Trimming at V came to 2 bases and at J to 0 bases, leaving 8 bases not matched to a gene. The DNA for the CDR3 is TGCGCCAGCAGCTTCAGGGGGACGACGCCCTCTGGGGCCAACGTCCTGACTTTC. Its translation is CASSFRGTTPSGANVLTF.

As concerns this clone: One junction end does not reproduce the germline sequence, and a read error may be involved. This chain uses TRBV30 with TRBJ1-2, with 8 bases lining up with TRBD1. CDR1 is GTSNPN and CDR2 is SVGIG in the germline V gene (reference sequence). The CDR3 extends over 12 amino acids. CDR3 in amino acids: CAWGREGQDPSF. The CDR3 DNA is TGTGCCTGGGGGCGGGAGGGACAGGATCCGTCCTTC.